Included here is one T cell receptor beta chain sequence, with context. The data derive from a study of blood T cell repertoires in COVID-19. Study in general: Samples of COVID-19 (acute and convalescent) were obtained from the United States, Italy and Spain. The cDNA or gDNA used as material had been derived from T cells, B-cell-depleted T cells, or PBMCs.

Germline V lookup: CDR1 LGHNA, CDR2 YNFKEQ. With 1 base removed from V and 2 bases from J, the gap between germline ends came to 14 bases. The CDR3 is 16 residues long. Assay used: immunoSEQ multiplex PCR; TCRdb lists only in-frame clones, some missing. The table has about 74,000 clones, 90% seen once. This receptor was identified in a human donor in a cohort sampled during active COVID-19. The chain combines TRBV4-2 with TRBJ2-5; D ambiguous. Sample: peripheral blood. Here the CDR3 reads CASSQAVVSAQETQYF. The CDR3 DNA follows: TGTGCCAGCAGCCAAGCGGTGGTAAGCGCTCAAGAGACCCAGTACTTC.